These T cell receptor beta chains were read from a single sample in a study of T cells after somatic rescue of genetic block. Assay: immunoSEQ multiplex PCR; the TCRdb copy retains only in-frame clones and omits some. The sample consists of more than 9,500 clones, over 65% of them appearing once. The specimen sequenced was peripheral blood mononuclear cells (PBMCs). Every receptor here comes from a boy under 18. Both conserved end residues are part of each CDR3. The D gene is left open where the match is weak. Not all rows give a size; the values are once, few, many and, for expanded clones, a class.

j_call | d_call | v_call | clone_size | cdr3_nt | cdr3_aa
TRBJ1-4 | NA | TRBV30 | NA | TGTGCCTGGAGCGGGGCGATGTTAAATGAAAAACTGTTTTTT | CAWSGAMLNEKLFF
TRBJ1-6 | TRBD1 | TRBV30 | NA | TGTGCCTGGTCCCTTGGACAGGGTTATAACAATTCACCCCTCCACTTT | CAWSLGQGYNNSPLHF
TRBJ1-6 | NA | TRBV19 | NA | TGTGCCAGTAGTACCATAGGGGATTCACCCCTCCACTTT | CASSTIGDSPLHF
TRBJ2-1 | TRBD2 | TRBV5-1 | medium-sized | TGCGCCAGCACCTACAGCGGGGGGATCTATGAGCAGTTCTTC | CASTYSGGIYEQFF
TRBJ2-3 | TRBD2 | TRBV25-1 | NA | TGTGCCAGCAGTGAATTGAGGGCTAGCGGGGGGCACGATACGCAGTATTTT | CASSELRASGGHDTQYF
TRBJ2-2 | NA | TRBV20-1 | few | TGCAGTGCACAAGGGCTGTTTTTT | CSAQGLFF
TRBJ2-6 | NA | TRBV11-3 | NA | TGTGCCAGCAGCTCTGCCACATCTCGACAAAGTCGGGCCAACGTCCTGACTTTC | CASSSATSRQSRANVLTF
TRBJ1-4 | TRBD1 | TRBV5-6 | NA | TGTGCCAGCAGCTTCCGGACAGGGCCTAATGAAAAACTGTTTTTT | CASSFRTGPNEKLFF
TRBJ2-3 | NA | TRBV2 | NA | TGTGCCAGCAGTGCTCTCCACCCGGGCACAGATACGCAGTATTTT | CASSALHPGTDTQYF
TRBJ2-1 | TRBD2 | TRBV7-9 | NA | TGTGCCAGCAGCCAGGGCACTAGCGGGATAAATGAGCAGTTCTTC | CASSQGTSGINEQFF
TRBJ2-2 | TRBD1 | TRBV4-1 | NA | TGCGCCAGCAGCCAAGGCCTTACAAGGGGGCGCAGCACCGGGGAGCTGTTTTTT | CASSQGLTRGRSTGELFF
TRBJ2-6 | NA | TRBV9 | NA | TGTGCCAGCAGCCCCCGGGCGGTGGGGGCCAACGTCCTGACTTTC | CASSPRAVGANVLTF
TRBJ2-1 | TRBD2 | TRBV25-1 | NA | TGTGCCAGCAGAGGACTAGCGTATAGCTCCTACAATGAGCAGTTCTTC | CASRGLAYSSYNEQFF